This T cell receptor beta chain is drawn from a study of PD-1 blockade in mismatch repair-deficient tumors. Findings and caveats of the study: Rapid post-treatment expansion, then contraction, generally preceding radiologic response, marked tumor-resident clones.

On this clone: The target antigen is unknown.

This CDR3 comprises 17 residues. Germline V gene lookup returns CDR1 SGHNT and CDR2 YYREEE (reference sequence). The V gene lost 3 bases and the J gene lost 0 bases, with 13 bases spanning the gap. The data were produced by immunoSEQ multiplex PCR, yet TCRdb's version contains in-frame clones alone and is incomplete. The sample lists tens of thousands of clones, around 79% seen once, with over 20% in the top ten. The material was peripheral blood, obtained 4 weeks after starting pembrolizumab. The receptor comes from an adult with mismatch repair-deficient cancer. The chain joins TRBV5-4 to TRBJ2-6; D is unresolved. Written as DNA, the CDR3 is TGTGCCAGCAGCTCGGGTGGACGGAGCTCTGGGGCCAACGTCCTGACTTTC. Amino acids: CASSSGGRSSGANVLTF.